Below, 28 T cell receptor beta chains from the same sample are listed, as sequenced in a study of T cell responses to AZD1222 COVID-19 vaccine. Sequencing was performed with immunoSEQ multiplex PCR; in TCRdb, only in-frame clones are kept and a portion is missing. The sample consists of roughly 90,000 clones, 90% to 95% of them appearing once. The sample was peripheral blood, taken on day 0 of MenACWY control vaccination. These receptors originate from an adult in good health.

V gene TRBV5-1 combines with J gene TRBJ1-1; D not certain. Between the trimmed V and J ends, which lost 7 bases and 3 bases, there was a span of 10 bases. CDR3 length: 12 residues. In germline, CDR1 is SGHRS, CDR2 YFSETQ. The CDR3 sequence is CASGLRDTEAFF. The CDR3 nucleotides are TGCGCCAGCGGCCTCCGGGACACTGAAGCTTTCTTT.

This chain joins TRBV11-2 and TRBJ2-7; D uncertain. This CDR3 is 15 amino acids long. V was trimmed by 1 base and J by 3 bases, leaving 13 bases between them. Per germline, CDR1 SGHAT and CDR2 FQNNGV. The CDR3 spells CASSLVVGTDYEQYF. The CDR3 DNA reads TGTGCCAGCAGCTTAGTAGTTGGTACCGACTACGAGCAGTACTTC.

This chain joins TRBV15 and TRBJ1-2, with TRBD1 as a possible D gene (5 bases). This CDR3 is 12 amino acids long. With 5 bases removed from V and 8 bases from J, the gap between germline ends came to 12 bases. Germline-derived CDR1 and CDR2 are LNHNV and YYDKDF (reference sequence). In nucleotides, the CDR3 is TGTGCCACCAGCGACGGGGCAATGGGCTACACCTTC. Its protein is CATSDGAMGYTF.

V gene TRBV29-1 combines with J gene TRBJ2-7; D is tentatively TRBD1 or TRBD2 (5 bases each). The CDR3 is 12 amino acids. V lost 7 bases, J lost 5 bases, and 15 bases lay in between. Germline V CDR1 and CDR2: SQVTM, ANQGSEA. CDR3 DNA: TGCAGCGCCTCGGGACGAAGCAACGAGCAGTACTTC. Translated: CSASGRSNEQYF.

V is TRBV14 and J is TRBJ1-6, with unresolved D. V lost 0 bases to trimming and J lost 13 bases, with 13 bases between them. Per the germline V gene, CDR1 is SGHDN and CDR2 is FVKESK. This CDR3 has 14 amino acids. The CDR3 reads CASSQDLRSAPLHF. The CDR3 DNA follows: TGTGCCAGCAGCCAAGATCTTAGGAGCGCGCCCCTCCACTTT. The complete variable domain, with remaining parts taken from reference TRBV14 and TRBJ1-6, reads EAGVTQFPSHSVIEKGQTVTLRCDPISGHDNLYWYRRVMGKEIKFLLHFVKESKQDESGMPNNRFLAERTGGTYSTLKVQPAELEDSGVYFCASSQDLRSAPLHFGNGTRLTVT.

This clone came up once. The chain carries TRBV5-1 and TRBJ1-5; D not certain. Trimming stripped 5 bases from V and 6 bases from J, with 9 bases between. This CDR3 spans 12 amino acids. From germline, CDR1 is SGHRS and CDR2 YFSETQ. The CDR3 bases are TGCGCCAGCAGTCCCGAGGGTCAGCCCCAGCATTTT. Protein: CASSPEGQPQHF.

J is TRBJ2-1 and V is TRBV5-1; 12 bases are a match to TRBD2. J was trimmed by 6 bases and V by 5 bases; bases with no gene match: 9. Germline assignment: CDR1 SGHRS and CDR2 YFSETQ. The CDR3 is 16 amino acids. The CDR3 sequence: CASRGLAGGPANEQFF. The CDR3 coding sequence is TGCGCCAGCAGAGGGCTAGCGGGAGGGCCGGCCAATGAGCAGTTCTTC.

This sequence joins TRBV5-1 and TRBJ1-2; D uncertain. The ends were cut back, 0 bases at V and 2 bases at J, with 8 bases in the middle. Germline CDR1 is SGHRS and CDR2 is YFSETQ. The CDR3 is made up of 14 amino acids. The CDR3 reads CASSLEAENYGYTF. The CDR3, as DNA: TGCGCCAGCAGCTTGGAAGCGGAGAACTATGGCTACACCTTC. The full variable domain, rest sourced from reference TRBV5-1 and TRBJ1-2, is KAGVTQTPRYLIKTRGQQVTLSCSPISGHRSVSWYQQTPGQGLQFLFEYFSETQRNKGNFPGRFSGRQFSNSRSEMNVSTLELGDSALYLCASSLEAENYGYTFGSGTRLTVV.

This clone was detected once. V is TRBV5-6 and J is TRBJ1-1; possible D gene TRBD1, 5 bases. This CDR3 contains 12 residues. In germline, CDR1 is SGHDT, CDR2 YYEEEE. V lost 0 bases and J lost 8, with 8 bases in between. The CDR3 DNA reads TGTGCCAGCAGCTTGGGGACAAACGAAGCTTTCTTT. It encodes CASSLGTNEAFF.

The CDR3 bases are TGCGCCAGCAGCCCACTGACTAGCGGGATCAACACCGGGGAGCTGTTTTTT. Encoded protein: CASSPLTSGINTGELFF. The chain uses TRBV4-3 and TRBJ2-2; TRBD2 matches at 11 bases. Germline values: CDR1 LGHNA, CDR2 YSLEER. The CDR3 runs to 17 residues. Unmatched junction bases numbered 6, after V lost 4 bases and J lost 2 bases.

The V call is TRBV6-5, the J call TRBJ2-1; TRBD2 matches at 8 bases. Germline values: CDR1 MNHEY, CDR2 SVGAGI. Trimming cost V 0 bases and J 5 bases; bases outside gene matches: 3. The CDR3 covers 15 residues. The CDR3 loop reads CASSYSGLGDNEQFF. DNA of the CDR3: TGTGCCAGCAGTTACTCGGGACTAGGGGACAATGAGCAGTTCTTC.

This chain connects TRBV19 to TRBJ2-1; D perhaps matches TRBD1 (6 bases). CDR1 is LNHDA and CDR2 is SQIVND in the germline V gene (reference sequence). Trimming stripped 4 bases from V and 6 bases from J, with 13 bases between. The length of the CDR3 is 14 residues. This chain's CDR3 is CASSTLQGGNEQFF. Written as DNA, the CDR3 is TGTGCCAGTAGTACCCTACAGGGCGGCAATGAGCAGTTCTTC.

The chain links TRBV11-2 to TRBJ2-1, with a weak D call TRBD1 (5 bases). Germline lookup yields CDR1 SGHAT and CDR2 FQNNGV. There are 12 residues in the CDR3. V was trimmed by 5 bases and J by 9 bases, leaving 11 bases between them. CDR3 bases: TGTGCCAGCAGCCCAGGGCCGGGTGAGCAGTTCTTC. This sequence encodes CASSPGPGEQFF.

The chain employs TRBV6-2 or TRBV6-3 and TRBJ1-2; no firm D call. Germline assignment: CDR1 MNHEY and CDR2 SVGEGT. V was clipped by 6 bases and J by 1 base, with 12 bases between them. This CDR3 is built from 14 residues. The DNA for the CDR3 is TGTGCCAGCAGCCCACTGGGAGTTAACTATGGCTACACCTTC. As protein: CASSPLGVNYGYTF.

In DNA, the CDR3 is TGTGCCAGCAGCTGGATGGTGACCGGGGAGCTGTTTTTT. This gives the protein CASSWMVTGELFF. The chain uses TRBV7-6 and TRBJ2-2; D unresolved. The length of the CDR3 is 13 residues. The germline V gene encodes CDR1 SGHVS and CDR2 FNYEAQ. Trimming pared 4 bases from V and 5 bases from J, leaving 8 bases between. The full variable domain, completed using reference TRBV7-6 and TRBJ2-2, is GAGVSQSPRYKVTKRGQDVALRCDPISGHVSLYWYRQALGQGPEFLTYFNYEAQQDKSGLPNDRFSAERPEGSISTLTIQRTEQRDSAMYRCASSWMVTGELFFGEGSRLTVL.

This chain joins TRBV6-6 and TRBJ2-1, with 8 bases aligning to TRBD2. V gave up 7 bases and J gave up 4 bases; unmatched junction bases: 6. The CDR3 totals 14 residues. CDR1 and CDR2 (germline): MNHNY, SVGAGI (reference sequence). The CDR3 DNA sequence: TGTGCCAGCACCACCAGCGGGGGTTACAATGAGCAGTTCTTC. This codes for CASTTSGGYNEQFF.

This chain joins TRBV9 and TRBJ2-1; no definite D call. CDR3 length: 15 residues. V dropped 0 bases and J dropped 0 bases, with 7 bases sitting between them. Germline V gives CDR1 SGDLS, CDR2 YYNGEE. The CDR3 region has the DNA TGTGCCAGCAGCGTAGCGGAAAGCTCCTACAATGAGCAGTTCTTC. As protein: CASSVAESSYNEQFF.

This clone is a singleton in its sample. The chain has TRBV7-9 and TRBJ2-7; D uncertain. CDR3 length: 13 residues. Germline values: CDR1 SEHNR, CDR2 FQNEAQ (reference sequence). Deletions cut 5 bases from V and 0 bases from J, with 8 bases between. Here the CDR3 DNA reads TGTGCCAGCAGCAACTGGGCCTCCTACGAGCAGTACTTC. Encoded protein: CASSNWASYEQYF.

The chain carries TRBV30 and TRBJ1-1, with 9 bases aligning to TRBD1. CDR1 and CDR2 (germline): GTSNPN, SVGIG (reference sequence). The CDR3 extends over 17 amino acids. Trimming removed 4 bases from V and 1 base from J; junction bases left unmatched: 13. CDR3: CAWTNSRTGQGNTEAFF. CDR3 coding DNA: TGTGCCTGGACCAATTCCCGTACGGGACAGGGGAACACTGAAGCTTTCTTT.

The gene calls are TRBV19 and TRBJ1-1; D gene uncertain. The CDR3 covers 14 residues. V shed 7 bases and J shed 10 bases, with 22 bases lying between them. Germline loops: CDR1 LNHDA, CDR2 SQIVND (reference sequence). The CDR3 region is CASMGGLPTLRAFF. The CDR3 DNA reads TGTGCCAGTATGGGCGGACTCCCAACCCTTAGAGCTTTCTTT. Looking up the rest from reference TRBV19 and TRBJ1-1 gives the full variable domain: DGGITQSPKYLFRKEGQNVTLSCEQNLNHDAMYWYRQDPGQGLRLIYYSQIVNDFQKGDIAEGYSVSREKKESFPLTVTSAQKNPTAFYLCASMGGLPTLRAFFGQGTRLTVV.

The rearrangement joins TRBV24-1 to TRBJ2-2, with D possibly matching TRBD1 (5 bases). V was cut by 4 bases and J by 7 bases, with 15 bases left in between. This CDR3 is 15 amino acids long. Germline assignment: CDR1 KGHDR and CDR2 SFDVKD. As DNA, the CDR3 is TGTGCCACCAGTGACCCCAGGGAATTCAACGGGGAGCTGTTTTTT. Its translation: CATSDPREFNGELFF.

This chain links TRBV27 with TRBJ2-1; possible D gene TRBD2, 5 bases. Germline values: CDR1 MNHEY, CDR2 SMNVEV (reference sequence). CDR3 size: 14 residues. V lost 6 bases and J lost 4, with 13 bases in between. The CDR3 region has the DNA TGTGCCAGCAGACCAGGACTCTTATACAATGAGCAGTTCTTC. Translated: CASRPGLLYNEQFF.

Concerning this clone: An end of the junction does not agree with germline; a read error may underlie this. The CDR3, as DNA: TGTGCCAGCAGTTACGGAGGACAGGTTAACTTC. This gives the protein CASSYGGQVNF. The V gene is TRBV6-5, the J gene TRBJ2-7; 7 bases match TRBD1. The germline gives CDR1 MNHEY, CDR2 SVGAGI. The CDR3 has 11 residues.

This chain joins TRBV30 and TRBJ2-2; D is unresolved. Trimming shortened V by 3 bases and J by 0 bases, and 5 bases separated the two germline ends. Germline CDR1 reads GTSNPN; CDR2 reads SVGIG (reference sequence). This CDR3 spans 13 amino acids. CDR3 residues: CAWRFPNTGELFF. The CDR3 nucleotides are TGTGCCTGGAGATTCCCGAACACCGGGGAGCTGTTTTTT.

The rearrangement joins TRBV27 to TRBJ2-1; D is unclear. From germline, CDR1 is MNHEY and CDR2 SMNVEV (reference sequence). This CDR3 contains 15 residues. Trimming took 2 bases from V and 0 from J, leaving 8 bases between them. CDR3 DNA: TGTGCCAGCAGTTTAGAATTCAGCTCCTACAATGAGCAGTTCTTC. It codes for CASSLEFSSYNEQFF.

This sequence joins TRBV2 and TRBJ2-7; TRBD2 matches at 10 bases. J lost 6 bases, V lost 4 bases, and 12 bases had no gene match. The germline V gene has CDR1 SNHLY and CDR2 FYNNEI. The CDR3 extends over 16 amino acids. This chain's CDR3 is CASSVGLAEPSGEQYF. CDR3 DNA: TGTGCCAGCAGTGTAGGACTAGCGGAGCCAAGCGGCGAGCAGTACTTC.

The V gene is TRBV30, the J gene TRBJ2-7; 9 positions agree with TRBD2. Trimming removed 1 base from V and 7 bases from J; junction bases left unmatched: 11. The CDR3 covers 15 residues. Per germline, CDR1 GTSNPN and CDR2 SVGIG (reference sequence). DNA of the CDR3: TGTGCCTGGAGTGCCGGGACTAGCACGATAGGAGAGCAGTACTTC. This sequence encodes CAWSAGTSTIGEQYF.

Worth noting for this clone: This sample also contains other DNA sequences that code for the same CDR3. The rearrangement links TRBV9 to TRBJ2-1, with TRBD2 as a possible D gene (7 bases). This CDR3 has 15 amino acids. V lost 3 bases, J lost 4 bases, and 14 bases lay in between. Germline V gene sequence: CDR1 SGDLS, CDR2 YYNGEE. The CDR3 DNA is TGTGCCAGCAGCGAAGGTGGGAGGGGGTACAATGAGCAGTTCTTC. Its translation is CASSEGGRGYNEQFF. Full variable domain (outside the CDR3, taken from reference TRBV9 and TRBJ2-1): DSGVTQTPKHLITATGQRVTLRCSPRSGDLSVYWYQQSLDQGLQFLIQYYNGEERAKGNILERFSAQQFPDLHSELNLSSLELGDSALYFCASSEGGRGYNEQFFGPGTRLTVL.